The 15 T cell receptor beta chains presented below share a single source sample, sequenced in a study of blood T cell repertoires in COVID-19. Using immunoSEQ multiplex PCR, the repertoire was profiled, and TCRdb retains in-frame clones only, with some absent. The sample comprises more than 85,000 clones, nearly 90% of which are singletons, and roughly 2% rests with the top ten. Sequencing was done on a sample of peripheral blood. These receptors were obtained from a man in his forties or fifties with active COVID-19.

The chain is built from TRBV14 and TRBJ1-1, with D possibly being TRBD1 (6 bases). The V end was cut by 0 bases, the J end by 0 bases, with 8 bases between. The CDR3 sequence is 15 residues long. Looked up from germline, CDR1 is SGHDN and CDR2 is FVKESK. The CDR3 nucleotides are TGTGCCAGCAGCCAAGAGGACAGCTTGAACACTGAAGCTTTCTTT. It codes for CASSQEDSLNTEAFF.

This sequence joins TRBV5-8 and TRBJ2-2; 9 bases line up with TRBD1. The V gene end was trimmed by 0 bases and the J gene end by 0 bases; junction bases not matched to a gene: 12. Per germline, CDR1 SGHTS and CDR2 YDEGEE. This CDR3 contains 20 residues. The CDR3 coding sequence is TGTGCCAGCAGCTTGGGTCCGGGACAGGGTATACTCCCGAACACCGGGGAGCTGTTTTTT. Residues: CASSLGPGQGILPNTGELFF.

This chain links TRBV5-4 with TRBJ1-4; perhaps TRBD1 as D (5 bases). The germline V gene encodes CDR1 SGHNT and CDR2 YYREEE (reference sequence). V lost 3 bases to trimming and J lost 4 bases, with 13 bases between them. CDR3 size: 15 residues. In nucleotides, the CDR3 is TGTGCCAGCAGCTCGGGGGACGTTCTTAATGAAAAACTGTTTTTT. Residues: CASSSGDVLNEKLFF.

J is TRBJ1-2 and V is TRBV5-4; 8 nucleotides line up with TRBD1. This CDR3 is 15 amino acids long. Germline CDR1 is SGHNT and CDR2 is YYREEE (reference sequence). Trimming removed 0 bases from V and 3 bases from J; junction bases left unmatched: 4. CDR3 DNA: TGTGCCAGCAGCTTGGGAGGACAGGGAGACTATGGCTACACCTTC. Protein sequence: CASSLGGQGDYGYTF.

The chain has TRBV28 and TRBJ2-3; 7 nucleotides align to TRBD2. This CDR3 spans 14 amino acids. Losses at the gene ends were 7 bases for V and 4 bases for J; bases not matched to a gene: 8. Germline assignment: CDR1 MDHEN and CDR2 SYDVKM. The CDR3 coding sequence is TGTGCCAGCATACCGGGGGGTTTCCCAGATACGCAGTATTTT. It is translated as CASIPGGFPDTQYF.

The V gene is TRBV7-9, the J gene TRBJ2-7; 7 nucleotides line up with TRBD2. Germline CDR1 SEHNR, CDR2 FQNEAQ (reference sequence). This CDR3 is built from 12 residues. V lost 5 bases, J lost 6 bases, and 4 bases stayed unmatched. The CDR3 loop is CASSRGEGEQYF. CDR3 nucleotide sequence: TGTGCCAGCAGCCGGGGGGAGGGCGAGCAGTACTTC.

The chain employs TRBV5-1 and TRBJ2-2; 7 bases map to TRBD1. The germline gives CDR1 SGHRS, CDR2 YFSETQ. The CDR3 length is 15 residues. Trimming at V came to 0 bases and at J to 7 bases, leaving 6 bases not matched to a gene. The CDR3 bases are TGCGCCAGCAGCTTGGTTAGACAGGGTGACGGGGAGCTGTTTTTT. Amino acids: CASSLVRQGDGELFF.

V and J are TRBV10-3 and TRBJ2-7; 8 bases align to TRBD1. Per the germline V gene, CDR1 is ENHRY and CDR2 is SYGVKD. The CDR3 covers 13 residues. Trimming took 6 bases from V and 4 from J; bases not matched to a gene: 5. The CDR3 nucleotides are TGTGCCATCAGGCCGCAGGGGGCTTACGAGCAGTACTTC. It is translated as CAIRPQGAYEQYF.

The chain combines TRBV4-2 with TRBJ1-4; 8 nucleotides agree with TRBD1. Germline CDR1 LGHNA, CDR2 YNFKEQ. V lost 3 bases and J lost 3; bases outside the gene matches: 3. CDR3 size: 15 residues. The CDR3 DNA is TGTGCCAGCAGCCAGGGACAGGCCTCTAATGAAAAACTGTTTTTT. Residues: CASSQGQASNEKLFF.

The rearrangement links TRBV7-6 to TRBJ1-6; D unclear. Germline loops: CDR1 SGHVS, CDR2 FNYEAQ. V dropped 1 base and J dropped 7 bases, with 14 bases sitting between them. CDR3 length: 16 residues. CDR3 nucleotide sequence: TGTGCCAGCAGCTTAGAATTAGCGATCTCCAATTCACCCCTCCACTTT. It is translated as CASSLELAISNSPLHF. Full variable domain (missing parts from reference TRBV7-6 and TRBJ1-6): GAGVSQSPRYKVTKRGQDVALRCDPISGHVSLYWYRQALGQGPEFLTYFNYEAQQDKSGLPNDRFSAERPEGSISTLTIQRTEQRDSAMYRCASSLELAISNSPLHFGNGTRLTVT.

The sample holds one count of this clone. The V call is TRBV19, the J call TRBJ1-3; no definite D call. Trimming took off 3 bases at V and 4 bases at J, with 13 bases between the two ends. The CDR3 contains 15 residues. CDR1 is LNHDA and CDR2 is SQIVND in the germline V gene (reference sequence). CDR3 DNA sequence: TGTGCCAGTAGTATTTGGTCGAGACTAGGAAACACCATATATTTT. Translation: CASSIWSRLGNTIYF.

J is TRBJ2-7 and V is TRBV6-5, with 7 nucleotides matching TRBD2. The CDR3 loop spans 14 amino acids. CDR1 is MNHEY and CDR2 is SVGAGI in the germline V gene. Trimming removed 8 bases from V and 2 bases from J; junction bases left unmatched: 9. CDR3 sequence: CASSRGRGPYEQYF. The DNA for the CDR3 is TGTGCCAGCTCCCGGGGGAGGGGACCCTACGAGCAGTACTTC.

The chain uses TRBV30 and TRBJ1-6, with 7 bases fitting TRBD1. The junction had 7 bases not matched to a gene; V was cut back by 1 base and J by 7 bases. Germline assignment: CDR1 GTSNPN and CDR2 SVGIG (reference sequence). The CDR3 consists of 15 residues. CDR3 in amino acids: CAWSGGQSFNSPLHF. The CDR3 DNA reads TGTGCCTGGAGTGGGGGACAGAGCTTCAATTCACCCCTCCACTTT. The full variable domain, completed using reference TRBV30 and TRBJ1-6, is SQTIHQWPATLVQPVGSPLSLECTVEGTSNPNLYWYRQAAGRGLQLLFYSVGIGQISSEVPQNLSASRPQDRQFILSSKKLLLSDSGFYLCAWSGGQSFNSPLHFGNGTRLTVT.

The CDR3 bases are TGTGCCAGCAGCATCGTCAGGGGAAGCACTGAAGCTTTCTTT. Translating it yields CASSIVRGSTEAFF. The V gene is TRBV7-2, the J gene TRBJ1-1, with D perhaps TRBD1 (6 bases). V lost 5 bases and J 4 bases, leaving 14 bases between the germline ends. The CDR3 totals 14 residues. The germline V gene has CDR1 SGHTA and CDR2 FQGNSA.

V is TRBV6-5 and J is TRBJ2-2; tentatively, D is TRBD2 (6 bases). There are 15 residues in the CDR3. V shed 9 bases and J shed 5 bases, with 19 bases lying between them. The germline V gene has CDR1 MNHEY and CDR2 SVGAGI. For the CDR3, the DNA is TGTGCCAGTCCCCCTGGGGGACTTCAGACCGGGGAGCTGTTTTTT. Translating gives CASPPGGLQTGELFF.